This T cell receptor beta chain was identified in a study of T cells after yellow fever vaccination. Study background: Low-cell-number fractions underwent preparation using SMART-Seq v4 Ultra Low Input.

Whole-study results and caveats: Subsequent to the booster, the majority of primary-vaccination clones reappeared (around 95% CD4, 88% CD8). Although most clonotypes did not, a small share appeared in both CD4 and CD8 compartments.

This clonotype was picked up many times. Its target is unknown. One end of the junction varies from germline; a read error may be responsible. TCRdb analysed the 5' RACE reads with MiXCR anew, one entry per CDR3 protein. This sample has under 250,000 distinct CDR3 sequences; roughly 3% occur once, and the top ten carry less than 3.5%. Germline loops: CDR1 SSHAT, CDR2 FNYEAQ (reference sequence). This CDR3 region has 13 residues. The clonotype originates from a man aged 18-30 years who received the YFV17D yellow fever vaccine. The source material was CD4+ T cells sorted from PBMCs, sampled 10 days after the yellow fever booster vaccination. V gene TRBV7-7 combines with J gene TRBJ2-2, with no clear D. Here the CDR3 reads CASSASWTGELFF. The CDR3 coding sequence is TGTGCTAGCAGCGCCTCGTGGACCGGGGAGCTGTTTTTT.